This entry is about one TCR beta chain. The entry originates in a study of blood T cell repertoires in COVID-19. CDR1 is LNHDA, CDR2 SQIVND, per germline (reference sequence). The ends lost 4 bases at V and 6 bases at J; junction bases unmatched: 5. This CDR3 region has 14 residues. Source study methods: Amplifying reference gene primers gave estimates of nucleated cell counts. Data came from immunoSEQ multiplex PCR; TCRdb stores just in-frame clones and leaves some out. V and J calls and clone size are as listed in that table; D and trimming were resolved from the DNA. The sample consists of 150,000 to 200,000 clones, approximately 80% of them appearing once.

The source is a human donor in a cohort sampled during active COVID-19. Sequencing used peripheral blood. This chain connects TRBV19 to TRBJ2-1; 8 nucleotides match TRBD1. The CDR3 sequence: CASSTNDRGNEQFF. CDR3 in DNA: TGTGCCAGTAGTACCAACGACAGGGGCAATGAGCAGTTCTTC.